The source of this T cell receptor (beta chain) is a study of shared clonotypes between healthy human individuals. Study summary: CD4 naive and memory got three plates each, CD8 naive two, CD8 memory one.

The CDR3 extends over 15 amino acids. Trimming took 6 bases from V and 6 from J; bases not matched to a gene: 9. Germline CDR1 and CDR2: MNHEY and SVGAGI. Study-wide findings and caveats: Although depth was large, rarefaction showed that sequencing of the sorted subsets was incomplete.

All donors were Caucasian adults living in Nashville, Tennessee. About 33,000 T cell genomes (about 0.2 ug DNA) went into each sorted-subset replicate. TCRdb keeps only in-frame clones here, not all; method: immunoSEQ multiplex PCR. Here the sample spans about 2.4 million clones, under 95% being singletons. For this clone: Its cognate antigen is unknown.

This clonotype was obtained from a man aged 18 to 35 in good health. Some clones in this sample may be carry-over from other donors' samples. The rearrangement joins TRBV6-5 to TRBJ1-5; TRBD1 matches 9 bases. The sequencing sample was made of naive CD4+ T cells from PBMCs. Described subset: CD45RA+ positively selected. The CDR3 region is CASSPAGTGIQPQHF. The DNA of the CDR3 is TGTGCCAGCAGCCCCGCCGGGACAGGGATTCAGCCCCAGCATTTT.